The 18 T cell receptor beta chains presented below share a single source sample, sequenced in a study of CD8+ T cells in alopecia areata (dated by TCRdb to 2017 to 2018). Library generation was performed with the immunoSEQ multiplex PCR assay. RNA was extracted from all samples and reverse transcribed into cDNA, which served as template for TCR sequencing. The clones in this table, taken by TCRdb from immuneACCESS, are in-frame only. Not every clone is retained; where verified, under half of the shortfall comes from an unresolved V gene, and the cause of the rest is unknown. Across this sample there are 130,000 to 150,000 clones, with approximately 50% seen only once. Of the sample, approximately 0.99% falls within the top ten clones. This specimen's time point label, interpreted: baseline before oral tofacitinib. This material consisted of CD4+ T cells sorted from blood, taken at week 0. These receptors all come from a human donor with alopecia areata.

This clone has just a few counts. This rearrangement joins TRBV23-1 to TRBJ2-7; no clear D. TRBV23-1 is an ORF, and what it does is uncertain. Between the trimmed V and J ends, which lost 3 bases and 2 bases, there was a span of 5 bases. CDR3 length: 12 residues. Here the CDR3 reads CASSHGAYEQYF. The CDR3 DNA reads as TGCGCCAGCAGTCATGGGGCCTACGAGCAGTACTTC.

This clone occurred a few times. The gene calls are TRBV5-6 and TRBJ2-7, with 15 nucleotides matching TRBD2. The CDR3 covers 16 residues. Germline CDR1 is SGHDT and CDR2 is YYEEEE. The V segment lost 2 bases and the J segment 7 bases; nucleotides outside the gene matches: 7. The CDR3 loop reads CASSFRTSGRAGEQYF. CDR3 DNA sequence: TGTGCCAGCAGCTTCCGGACTAGCGGGAGGGCTGGGGAGCAGTACTTC.

This chain connects TRBV29-1 to TRBJ2-3, with D perhaps matching TRBD2 (6 bases). This CDR3 spans 14 amino acids. Deletions cut 8 bases from V and 2 bases from J, with 17 bases between. The germline V gene has CDR1 SQVTM and CDR2 ANQGSEA. The CDR3 DNA sequence: TGCAGCCATTTCGCCCCGGGAGTCACAGATACGCAGTATTTT. Translating gives CSHFAPGVTDTQYF.

CDR3 sequence (DNA): TGTGCCTGGAGTGTCGGGGGCGCCGGAGGCTACGAGCAGTACTTC. This translates into CAWSVGGAGGYEQYF. The V gene is TRBV30, the J gene TRBJ2-7, with D perhaps being TRBD1 or TRBD2 (6 bases each). Trimming pared 0 bases from V and 3 bases from J, leaving 15 bases between. Germline CDR1 and CDR2: GTSNPN and SVGIG (reference sequence). The length of the CDR3 is 15 residues.

The genes are TRBV27 and TRBJ2-4, with D tentatively TRBD1 (5 bases). Trimming pared 8 bases from V and 0 bases from J, leaving 14 bases between. The CDR3 length is 15 residues. Per germline, CDR1 MNHEY and CDR2 SMNVEV (reference sequence). CDR3 region: CASRFQGSAKNIQYF. The CDR3 coding sequence is TGTGCCAGCCGCTTCCAGGGCTCAGCCAAAAACATTCAGTACTTC.

The chain recombines TRBV5-1 with TRBJ2-5; D is unresolved. V shed 0 bases and J shed 3 bases, with 6 bases lying between them. Germline V gene lookup returns CDR1 SGHRS and CDR2 YFSETQ. The CDR3 contains 13 residues. Here the CDR3 DNA reads TGCGCCAGCAGCTTGGGGGCCGAAGAGACCCAGTACTTC. Translation: CASSLGAEETQYF.

The sample holds a few counts of this clone. The V gene is TRBV6-6, the J gene TRBJ2-1; 7 bases align to TRBD2. CDR3 size: 16 residues. Trimming at V came to 6 bases and at J to 0 bases, leaving 8 bases not matched to a gene. CDR1 MNHNY and CDR2 SVGAGI come from the germline V gene (reference sequence). The CDR3 coding sequence is TGTGCCAGCAGCTCCCGTAGCGGGTCCTCCTACAATGAGCAGTTCTTC. Its translation: CASSSRSGSSYNEQFF.

J is TRBJ2-5 and V is TRBV4-1, with 7 bases identical to TRBD2. Germline values: CDR1 MGHRA, CDR2 YSYEKL. V gave up 2 bases and J gave up 2 bases; unmatched junction bases: 14. The CDR3 spans 18 residues. CDR3 in amino acids: CASSQLSRGSPQQETQYF. DNA of the CDR3: TGCGCCAGCAGCCAACTTTCCCGCGGGAGTCCCCAACAAGAGACCCAGTACTTC.

The chain combines TRBV7-9 with TRBJ1-1; tentative D call: TRBD1 (5 bases). The CDR3 sequence is 11 residues long. From germline, CDR1 is SEHNR and CDR2 FQNEAQ (reference sequence). V lost 1 base to trimming and J lost 11 bases, with 8 bases between them. CDR3 in amino acids: CASSLDRRAFF. DNA for the CDR3: TGTGCCAGCAGCTTAGACAGGAGGGCTTTCTTT.

This chain uses TRBV28 with TRBJ1-4; the D is unclear. V shed 2 bases and J shed 0 bases, with 4 bases lying between them. The CDR3 consists of 14 residues. The germline V gene encodes CDR1 MDHEN and CDR2 SYDVKM. CDR3 DNA sequence: TGTGCCAGCAGTTTAGTCACAACTAATGAAAAACTGTTTTTT. The encoded protein is CASSLVTTNEKLFF.

The table lists this clone with a count of one. V and J are TRBV11-2 and TRBJ2-7; 7 nucleotides align to TRBD1. The CDR3 has 12 residues. Per germline, CDR1 SGHAT and CDR2 FQNNGV. Trimming took 5 bases from V and 4 from J; bases not matched to a gene: 2. CDR3 nucleotides: TGTGCCAGCAGCGTACAGGGGTACGAGCAGTACTTC. It yields the protein CASSVQGYEQYF. The whole variable domain, filled in from reference TRBV11-2 and TRBJ2-7, reads EAGVAQSPRYKIIEKRQSVAFWCNPISGHATLYWYQQILGQGPKLLIQFQNNGVVDDSQLPKDRFSAERLKGVDSTLKIQPAKLEDSAVYLCASSVQGYEQYFGPGTRLTVT.

The rearrangement uses TRBV15 and TRBJ2-3; D unclear. Germline CDR1 and CDR2: LNHNV and YYDKDF (reference sequence). This CDR3 spans 14 amino acids. The V gene lost 0 bases and the J gene lost 3 bases, with 7 bases spanning the gap. This chain's CDR3 is CATSRDRATDTQYF. The DNA of the CDR3 is TGTGCCACCAGCAGAGACCGAGCAACAGATACGCAGTATTTT.

This chain links TRBV27 with TRBJ2-7; D assignment may be TRBD1 or TRBD2 (6 bases each). Germline V gene sequence: CDR1 MNHEY, CDR2 SMNVEV (reference sequence). Trimming cost V 5 bases and J 3 bases, with 17 bases left between them. The CDR3 is made up of 15 amino acids. The CDR3 loop reads CASSRQAGTNYEQYF. The CDR3 DNA is TGTGCCAGCAGTCGCCAGGCGGGGACAAACTACGAGCAGTACTTC.

V and J are TRBV19 and TRBJ2-5; possible D gene TRBD2, 6 bases. Trimming shortened V by 5 bases and J by 0 bases, and 13 bases separated the two germline ends. Looked up from germline, CDR1 is LNHDA and CDR2 is SQIVND (reference sequence). The CDR3 is 15 residues long. CDR3 bases: TGTGCCAGTAGTCCGGCGGGAACCCACCAAGAGACCCAGTACTTC. Translation gives CASSPAGTHQETQYF. Based on the CDR3 plus reference TRBV19 and TRBJ2-5, the full variable domain is DGGITQSPKYLFRKEGQNVTLSCEQNLNHDAMYWYRQDPGQGLRLIYYSQIVNDFQKGDIAEGYSVSREKKESFPLTVTSAQKNPTAFYLCASSPAGTHQETQYFGPGTRLLVL.

The V and J genes are TRBV5-4 and TRBJ1-1; D gene uncertain. Germline loops: CDR1 SGHNT, CDR2 YYREEE (reference sequence). The CDR3 contains 15 residues. The V and J ends lost 0 bases and 3 bases respectively, with 12 bases between them. The CDR3 DNA sequence: TGTGCCAGCAGCTTGGTGGCGGATTGGGACACTGAAGCTTTCTTT. It yields the protein CASSLVADWDTEAFF.

The chain uses TRBV7-9 and TRBJ1-5; D call uncertain. V was clipped by 2 bases and J by 7 bases, with 9 bases between them. CDR1 is SEHNR and CDR2 is FQNEAQ in the germline V gene (reference sequence). The CDR3 is made up of 13 amino acids. The DNA of the CDR3 is TGTGCCAGCAGCTTAACGCCTGAACAGCCCCAGCATTTT. This sequence encodes CASSLTPEQPQHF.

This clone appeared a single time. The chain is built from TRBV5-1 and TRBJ1-5; TRBD1 might be the D (5 bases). The germline gives CDR1 SGHRS, CDR2 YFSETQ. Trimming cost V 0 bases and J 5 bases, with 9 bases left between them. CDR3 length equals 14 residues. The CDR3 loop is CASSLGGVDQPQHF. CDR3 nucleotide sequence: TGCGCCAGCAGCTTGGGAGGGGTGGATCAGCCCCAGCATTTT.

This clone appeared a few times. The CDR3 coding sequence is TGTGCCAGCAGCTTAGAAGCAGGGACTTCCTACGAGCAGTACTTC. Translation: CASSLEAGTSYEQYF. The rearrangement links TRBV7-2 to TRBJ2-7, with D maybe TRBD2 (6 bases). V lost 1 base to trimming and J lost 1 base, with 11 bases between them. Germline V gene lookup returns CDR1 SGHTA and CDR2 FQGNSA. This CDR3 is 15 amino acids long. Filled out from reference TRBV7-2 and TRBJ2-7, the complete variable domain reads GAGVSQSPSNKVTEKGKDVELRCDPISGHTALYWYRQSLGQGLEFLIYFQGNSAPDKSGLPSDRFSAERTGGSVSTLTIQRTQQEDSAVYLCASSLEAGTSYEQYFGPGTRLTVT.